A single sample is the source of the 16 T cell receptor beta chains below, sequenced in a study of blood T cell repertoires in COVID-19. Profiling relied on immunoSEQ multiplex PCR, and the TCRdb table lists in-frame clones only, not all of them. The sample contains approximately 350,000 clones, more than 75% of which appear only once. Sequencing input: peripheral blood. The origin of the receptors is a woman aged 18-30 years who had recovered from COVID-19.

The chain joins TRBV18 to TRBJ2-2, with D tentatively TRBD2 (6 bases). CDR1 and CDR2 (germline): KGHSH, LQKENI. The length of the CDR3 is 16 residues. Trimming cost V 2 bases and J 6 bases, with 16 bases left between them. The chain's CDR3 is CASSPAGPPNSGELFF. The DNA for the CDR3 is TGTGCCAGCTCACCAGCGGGGCCCCCTAATTCCGGGGAGCTGTTTTTT.

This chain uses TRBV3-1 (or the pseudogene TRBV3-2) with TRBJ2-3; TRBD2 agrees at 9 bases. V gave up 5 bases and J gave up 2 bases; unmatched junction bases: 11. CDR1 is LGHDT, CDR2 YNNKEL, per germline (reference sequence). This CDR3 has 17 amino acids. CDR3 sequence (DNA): TGTGCCAGCAGCGTCGGACTAGCGAGCTTATTCACAGATACGCAGTATTTT. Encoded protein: CASSVGLASLFTDTQYF.

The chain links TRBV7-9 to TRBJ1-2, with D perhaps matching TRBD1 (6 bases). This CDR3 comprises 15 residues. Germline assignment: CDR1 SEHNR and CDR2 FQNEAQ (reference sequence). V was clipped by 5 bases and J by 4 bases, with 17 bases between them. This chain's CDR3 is CASSPTAGGAYGYTF. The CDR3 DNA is TGTGCCAGCAGCCCCACCGCCGGGGGGGCCTATGGCTACACCTTC.

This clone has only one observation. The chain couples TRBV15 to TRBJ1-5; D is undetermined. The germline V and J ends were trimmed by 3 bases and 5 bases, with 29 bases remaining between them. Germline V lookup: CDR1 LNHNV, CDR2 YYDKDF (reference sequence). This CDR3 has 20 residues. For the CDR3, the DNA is TGTGCCACCAGCAGCGAACTAGGGTTACACAGCGCTTTTAGGCATCAGCCCCAGCATTTT. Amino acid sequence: CATSSELGLHSAFRHQPQHF. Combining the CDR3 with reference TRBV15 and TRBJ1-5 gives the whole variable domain DAMVIQNPRYQVTQFGKPVTLSCSQTLNHNVMYWYQQKSSQAPKLLFHYYDKDFNNEADTPDNFQSRRPNTSFCFLDIRSPGLGDTAMYLCATSSELGLHSAFRHQPQHFGDGTRLSIL.

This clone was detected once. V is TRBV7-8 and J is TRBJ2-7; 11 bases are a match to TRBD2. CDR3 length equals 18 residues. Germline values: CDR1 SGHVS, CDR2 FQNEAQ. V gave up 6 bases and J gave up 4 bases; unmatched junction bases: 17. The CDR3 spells CASSIGLAGPRFSYEQYV. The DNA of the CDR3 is TGTGCCAGCAGTATAGGACTAGCGGGCCCCAGGTTTTCTTACGAGCAGTACGTC.

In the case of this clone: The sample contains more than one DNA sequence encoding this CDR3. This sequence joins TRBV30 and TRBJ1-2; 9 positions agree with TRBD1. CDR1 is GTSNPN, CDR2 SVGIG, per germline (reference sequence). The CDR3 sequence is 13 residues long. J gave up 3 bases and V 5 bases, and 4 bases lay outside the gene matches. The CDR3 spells CAWRGQGDYGYTF. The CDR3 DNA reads TGTGCCTGGCGGGGACAGGGAGACTATGGCTACACCTTC.

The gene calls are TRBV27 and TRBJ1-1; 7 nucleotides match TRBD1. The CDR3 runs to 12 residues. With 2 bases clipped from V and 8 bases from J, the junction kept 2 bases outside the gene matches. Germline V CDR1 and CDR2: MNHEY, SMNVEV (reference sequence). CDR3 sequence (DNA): TGTGCCAGCAGTTTACCAGGGGGGGAAGCTTTCTTT. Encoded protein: CASSLPGGEAFF.

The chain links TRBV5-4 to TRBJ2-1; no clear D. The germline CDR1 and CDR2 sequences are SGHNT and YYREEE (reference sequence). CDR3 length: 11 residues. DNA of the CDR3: TGTGCTCACGCGGTGAACAATGAGCAGTTCTTC. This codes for CAHAVNNEQFF.

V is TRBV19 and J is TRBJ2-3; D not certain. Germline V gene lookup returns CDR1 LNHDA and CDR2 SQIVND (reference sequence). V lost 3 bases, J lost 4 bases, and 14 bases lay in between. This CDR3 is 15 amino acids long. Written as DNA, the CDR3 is TGTGCCAGTAGTATTCAAAGTCTAGGTTCAGATACGCAGTATTTT. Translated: CASSIQSLGSDTQYF.

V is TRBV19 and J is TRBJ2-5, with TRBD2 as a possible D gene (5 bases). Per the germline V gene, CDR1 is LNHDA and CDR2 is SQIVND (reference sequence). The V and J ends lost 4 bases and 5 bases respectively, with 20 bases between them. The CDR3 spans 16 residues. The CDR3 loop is CASSTSATIRGETQYF. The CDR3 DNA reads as TGTGCCAGTAGTACCTCCGCTACTATACGAGGGGAGACCCAGTACTTC.

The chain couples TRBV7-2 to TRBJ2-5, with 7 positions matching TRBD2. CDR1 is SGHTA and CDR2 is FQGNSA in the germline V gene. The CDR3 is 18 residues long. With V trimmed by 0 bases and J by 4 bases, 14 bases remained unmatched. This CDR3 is CASSLALVGGSSSETQYF. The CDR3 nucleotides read TGTGCCAGCAGCTTAGCGCTAGTGGGAGGGAGTTCTTCAGAGACCCAGTACTTC.

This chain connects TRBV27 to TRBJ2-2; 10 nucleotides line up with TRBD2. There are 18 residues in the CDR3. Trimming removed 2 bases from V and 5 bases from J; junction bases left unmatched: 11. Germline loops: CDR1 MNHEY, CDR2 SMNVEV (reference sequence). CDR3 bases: TGTGCCAGCAGTTTAGGGGGAGCGGGGACTAGCGTGACCGGGGAGCTGTTTTTT. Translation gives CASSLGGAGTSVTGELFF.

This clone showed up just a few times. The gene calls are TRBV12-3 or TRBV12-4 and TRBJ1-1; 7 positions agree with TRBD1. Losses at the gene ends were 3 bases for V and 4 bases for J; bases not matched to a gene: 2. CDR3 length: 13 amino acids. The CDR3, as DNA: TGTGCCAGCAGTTTTTACAGGGGCACTGAAGCTTTCTTT. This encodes CASSFYRGTEAFF.

CDR3 nucleotide sequence: TGTGCCAGCAGCTTATTGGGACAGGGCGGAAACACCATATATTTT. Its protein product is CASSLLGQGGNTIYF. The chain links TRBV7-7 to TRBJ1-3; the match to TRBD1 covers 9 bases. Per germline, CDR1 SSHAT and CDR2 FNYEAQ (reference sequence). Trimming took 2 bases from V and 4 from J; bases not matched to a gene: 3. The CDR3 spans 15 residues. The whole variable domain, remainder taken from reference TRBV7-7 and TRBJ1-3, is GAGVSQSPRYKVTKRGQDVTLRCDPISSHATLYWYQQALGQGPEFLTYFNYEAQPDKSGLPSDRFSAERPEGSISTLTIQRTEQRDSAMYRCASSLLGQGGNTIYFGEGSWLTVV.

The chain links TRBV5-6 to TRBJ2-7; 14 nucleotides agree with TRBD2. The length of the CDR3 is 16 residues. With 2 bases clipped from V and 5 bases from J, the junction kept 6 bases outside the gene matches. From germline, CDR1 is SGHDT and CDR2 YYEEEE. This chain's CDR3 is CASSFYGTSGSNEQYV. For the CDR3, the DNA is TGTGCCAGCAGCTTCTACGGGACTAGCGGGAGCAACGAGCAGTACGTC.

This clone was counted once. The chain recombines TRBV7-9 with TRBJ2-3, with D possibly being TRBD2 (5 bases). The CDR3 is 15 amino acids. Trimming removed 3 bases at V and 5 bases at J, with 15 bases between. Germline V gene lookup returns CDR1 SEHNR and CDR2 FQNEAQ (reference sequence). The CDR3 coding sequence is TGTGCCAGCAGCTTCCCCGGCGGGCTCCAAGATACGCAGTATTTT. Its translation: CASSFPGGLQDTQYF.